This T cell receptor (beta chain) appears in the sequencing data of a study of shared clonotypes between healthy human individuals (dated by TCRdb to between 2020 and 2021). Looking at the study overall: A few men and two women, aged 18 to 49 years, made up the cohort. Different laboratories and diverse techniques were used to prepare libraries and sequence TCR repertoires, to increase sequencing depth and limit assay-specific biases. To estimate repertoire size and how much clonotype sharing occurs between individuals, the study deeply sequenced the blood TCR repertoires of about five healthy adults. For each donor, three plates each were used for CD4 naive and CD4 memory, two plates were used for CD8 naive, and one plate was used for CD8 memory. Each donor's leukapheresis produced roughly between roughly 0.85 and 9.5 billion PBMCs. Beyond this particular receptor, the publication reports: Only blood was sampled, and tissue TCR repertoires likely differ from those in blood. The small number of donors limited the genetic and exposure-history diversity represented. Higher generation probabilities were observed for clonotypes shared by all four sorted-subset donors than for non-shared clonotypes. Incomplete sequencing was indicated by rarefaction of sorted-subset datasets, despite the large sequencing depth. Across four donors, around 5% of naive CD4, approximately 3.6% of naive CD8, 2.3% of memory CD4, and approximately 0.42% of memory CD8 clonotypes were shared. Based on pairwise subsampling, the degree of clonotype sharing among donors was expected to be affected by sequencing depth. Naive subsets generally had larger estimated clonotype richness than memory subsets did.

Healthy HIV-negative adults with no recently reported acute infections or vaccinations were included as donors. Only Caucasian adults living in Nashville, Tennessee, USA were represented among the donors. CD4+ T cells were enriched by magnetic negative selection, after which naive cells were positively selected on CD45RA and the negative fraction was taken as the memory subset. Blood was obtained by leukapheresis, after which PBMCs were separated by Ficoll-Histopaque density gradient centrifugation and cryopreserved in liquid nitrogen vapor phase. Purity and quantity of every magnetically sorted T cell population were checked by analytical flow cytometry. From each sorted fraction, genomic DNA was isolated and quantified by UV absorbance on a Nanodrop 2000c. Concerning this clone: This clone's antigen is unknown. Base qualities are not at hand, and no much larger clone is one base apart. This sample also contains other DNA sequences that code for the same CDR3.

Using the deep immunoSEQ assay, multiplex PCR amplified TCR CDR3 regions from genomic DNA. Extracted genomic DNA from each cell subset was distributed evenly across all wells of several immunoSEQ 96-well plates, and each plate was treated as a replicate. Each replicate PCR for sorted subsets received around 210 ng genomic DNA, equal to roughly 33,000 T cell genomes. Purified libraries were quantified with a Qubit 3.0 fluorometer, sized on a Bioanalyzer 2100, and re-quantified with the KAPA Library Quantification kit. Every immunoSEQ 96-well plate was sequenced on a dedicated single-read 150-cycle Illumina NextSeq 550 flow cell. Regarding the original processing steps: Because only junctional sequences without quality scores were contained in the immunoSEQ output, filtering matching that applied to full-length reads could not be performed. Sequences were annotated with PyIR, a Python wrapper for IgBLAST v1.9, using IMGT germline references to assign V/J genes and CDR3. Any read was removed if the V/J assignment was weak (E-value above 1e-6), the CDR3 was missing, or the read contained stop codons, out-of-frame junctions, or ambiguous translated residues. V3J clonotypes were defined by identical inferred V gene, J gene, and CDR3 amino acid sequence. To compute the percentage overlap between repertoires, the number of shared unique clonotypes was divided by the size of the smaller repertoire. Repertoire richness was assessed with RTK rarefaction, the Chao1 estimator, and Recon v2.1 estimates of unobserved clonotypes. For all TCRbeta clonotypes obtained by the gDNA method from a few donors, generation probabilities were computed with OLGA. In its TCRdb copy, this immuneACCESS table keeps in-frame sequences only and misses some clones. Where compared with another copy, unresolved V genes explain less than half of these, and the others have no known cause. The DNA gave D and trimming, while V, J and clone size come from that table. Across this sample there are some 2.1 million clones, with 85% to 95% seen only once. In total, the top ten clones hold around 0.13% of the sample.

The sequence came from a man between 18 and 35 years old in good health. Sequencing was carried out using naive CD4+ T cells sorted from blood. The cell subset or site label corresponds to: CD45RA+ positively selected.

The CDR3 reads CASSLGTGELFF. The DNA sequence is given as TGTGCCAGCAGCTTGGGTACCGGGGAGCTGTTTTTT. The chain is encoded by TRBV7-2 joined to TRBJ2-2; no D gene is confidently identified. From cysteine to phenylalanine, the CDR3 is 12 amino acids long. Just CDR3 DNA is preserved here, 36 bases in frame from base 1. CDR1 SGHTA and CDR2 FQGNSA were looked up in the germline V gene. A distance of 4 bases separates the germline ends of V and J, which lose 3 bases and 5 bases respectively. Reference TRBV7-2 and TRBJ2-2 genes cover what lies past the CDR3, so the full variable domain is GAGVSQSPSNKVTEKGKDVELRCDPISGHTALYWYRQSLGQGLEFLIYFQGNSAPDKSGLPSDRFSAERTGGSVSTLTIQRTQQEDSAVYLCASSLGTGELFFGEGSRLTVL.